The 5 T cell receptor beta chains given below trace back to one sample, sequenced in a study of cytomegalovirus exposure and HLA in healthy donors. Both 60 Vbeta primers and 13 Jbeta primers went into the PCR. The data were produced by immunoSEQ multiplex PCR, yet TCRdb's version contains in-frame clones alone and is incomplete. The sample gives approximately 100,000 clones, approximately 80% of which show up once; 16% is in the top ten. Sample: PBMCs. The receptors shown here come from a man aged 55 to 69 in good health and CMV-seropositive.

V usage is TRBV5-1 and J usage is TRBJ1-3, with 7 bases identical to TRBD1. In germline, CDR1 is SGHRS, CDR2 YFSETQ. CDR3 size: 15 residues. The trim removed 1 base at V and 1 base at J, leaving 2 bases unmatched. The CDR3 is CASSLQGESGNTIYF. The CDR3 DNA follows: TGCGCCAGCAGCTTGCAGGGGGAGTCTGGAAACACCATATATTTT.

By share of the sample, this clone is medium-sized. This chain links TRBV20-1 with TRBJ1-1; no definite D call. Germline V gene lookup returns CDR1 DFQATT and CDR2 SNEGSKA (reference sequence). Trimming took 4 bases from V and 7 from J, leaving 7 bases between them. The CDR3 consists of 10 residues. The CDR3 DNA reads TGCAGTGCTAACACTATTGAAGCTTTCTTT. Its translation is CSANTIEAFF.

The rearrangement uses TRBV27 and TRBJ2-7; 8 nucleotides line up with TRBD1. After removal of 4 bases from V and 4 bases from J, the junction contained 6 bases not matched to a gene. CDR1 and CDR2 (germline): MNHEY, SMNVEV (reference sequence). The CDR3 covers 14 residues. The CDR3 loop reads CASSYRTGFYEQYF. The CDR3 coding sequence is TGTGCCAGCAGTTACAGGACAGGGTTTTACGAGCAGTACTTC.

To note about this clone: The germline gene is not matched at one end of the junction; a read error may be the cause. The J gene is TRBJ2-5, the V gene TRBV10-2; D is possibly TRBD2 (7 bases). The CDR3 spans 14 residues. Germline CDR1 and CDR2: WSHSY and SAAADI. Here the CDR3 DNA reads TGCGCCAGCAGCCCGCGGGGGACACAAGAGATCCAGTACTTC. This translates into CASSPRGTQEIQYF.

The rearrangement joins TRBV5-4 to TRBJ2-7; the match to TRBD1 covers 7 bases. CDR1 and CDR2 (germline): SGHNT, YYREEE (reference sequence). The CDR3 runs to 14 residues. Trimming cost V 0 bases and J 2 bases; bases outside gene matches: 2. In DNA form, the CDR3 reads TGTGCCAGCAGCTTGGGGGGGACAGCCTACGAGCAGTACTTC. It codes for CASSLGGTAYEQYF.